This T cell receptor (beta chain) appears in the sequencing data of a study of cytomegalovirus exposure and HLA in healthy donors. Notes on the study in general: Under in vitro conditions, a few CMV-associated chains were confirmed as specific for CMV antigens. According to an earlier analysis, most TCR beta V segments yielded productive rearrangements about 90% or about 30% of the time. In the analysis, some V segments, TRBV6-2 and TRBV6-3 included, were excluded as indistinguishable.

Trimming took 5 bases from V and 3 from J, leaving 7 bases between them. Germline CDR1 is SGHNT and CDR2 is YENEEA. The CDR3 is made up of 12 amino acids. As to this clone: Its antigen is unknown.

The PCR contained 60 Vbeta and 13 Jbeta primers. Original data processing: About 11 million of 65 million to 95 million unique TCR beta chains were shared, per a later count. The repertoire was sequenced with immunoSEQ multiplex PCR; TCRdb's copy has only in-frame clones and lacks some. The D gene and trimming were derived from the DNA, and the V and J assignments and clone size from that table. In the table there are about 160,000 clones, around 72% of which are singletons. This TCR came from a woman in her thirties or forties in good health and CMV-seropositive. The chain employs TRBV11-3 and TRBJ1-1; unclear D gene. Sequences were obtained from PBMCs. The CDR3 reads CASSLGDTEAFF. CDR3 nucleotides: TGTGCCAGCAGCCTCGGAGACACTGAAGCTTTCTTT.